The clone carrying this T cell receptor beta chain was seen at least ten times. Its antigen is undetermined. This record belongs to a study of response to subunit inactivated influenza vaccine. Broader study findings: Authors suggested each seasonal flu vaccination may recruit only limited numbers of new T cells.

MiXCR was run by TCRdb on the RT-PCR reads, yielding one entry per CDR3 protein. The sample consists of around 580,000 distinct CDR3 sequences, about 14% of them appearing once. From germline, CDR1 is SQVTM and CDR2 ANQGSEA. This CDR3 has 13 amino acids. Trimming cost V 4 bases and J 8 bases, with 14 bases left between them. The receptor comes from a man aged 45-60 years who received an inactivated influenza vaccine. Specimen: PBMCs from blood, collected 11 to 12 days after vaccination. The chain links TRBV29-1 to TRBJ2-2, with D unresolved. CDR3 sequence: CSVVVPSGGELFF. CDR3 DNA: TGCAGCGTTGTTGTCCCGTCAGGTGGGGAGCTGTTTTTT.